The clone carrying this T cell receptor beta chain was detected many times. V was trimmed by 5 bases and J by 7 bases, leaving 8 bases between them. There are 11 residues in the CDR3. Preparation of the TCRbeta library involved a method that used unique molecular identifiers. TCRdb passed the PCR reads through MiXCR, listing each CDR3 protein once. Of some 490,000 distinct CDR3 sequences in the sample, around 13% were seen once. This record belongs to a study of T-cell reconstitution after alpha-beta-depleted transplantation in children. This specimen was PBMCs from the stem cell graft donor, taken from the stem cell graft. This clonotype was sampled from a human donor who donated a stem cell graft to a child with combined immunodeficiency. V is TRBV12-3 or TRBV12-4 and J is TRBJ2-5; TRBD1 is a possible D gene (7 bases). CDR3 protein: CASSQGGTQYF. In nucleotides, the CDR3 is TGTGCCAGCAGTCAGGGGGGGACCCAGTACTTC.